These T cell receptor beta chains were read from a single sample in a study of T cell responses to AZD1222 COVID-19 vaccine. TCRdb keeps only in-frame clones here, not all; method: immunoSEQ multiplex PCR. The repertoire has roughly 270,000 clones, 90% to 95% of them found once; the top ten carry about 0.5%. The sample in question was peripheral blood, obtained 28 days after the second AZD1222 dose. Receptors originate from an adult who received the AZD1222 COVID-19 vaccine. CDR3s include the opening cysteine and the closing phenylalanine or tryptophan. A D gene is named only where the DNA matches it firmly. Size values are once, few and many counts, or a class for expanded clones, and some rows have none.

j_call | clone_size | v_call | d_call | cdr3_aa | cdr3_nt
TRBJ2-3 | - | TRBV4-3 | - | CASSQDLAETGDTQYF | TGCGCCAGCAGCCAAGATCTGGCGGAGACGGGAGATACGCAGTATTTT
TRBJ2-7 | - | TRBV10-1 | - | CASSAGVPYEQYF | TGCGCCAGCAGTGCAGGGGTCCCCTACGAGCAGTACTTC
TRBJ1-5 | - | TRBV20-1 | - | CSARRGEVQHF | TGCAGTGCTAGGAGGGGGGAGGTCCAGCATTTT
TRBJ1-1 | - | TRBV19 | TRBD1 | CASSHRAGGRGITEAFF | TGTGCCAGTAGTCATCGAGCAGGGGGCCGGGGGATCACTGAAGCTTTCTTT
TRBJ1-2 | - | TRBV5-6 | - | CASSLGQSYGYTF | TGTGCCAGCAGCTTGGGCCAGTCCTATGGCTACACCTTC
TRBJ1-3 | few | TRBV5-1 | - | CASSSSGRLRAGNTIYF | TGCGCCAGCAGCAGCTCTGGGAGGCTCAGGGCTGGAAACACCATATATTTT
TRBJ2-7 | - | TRBV3-1/TRBV3-2 | - | CASSQGGGIYEQYF | TGTGCCAGCAGCCAAGGAGGGGGGATCTACGAGCAGTACTTC
TRBJ2-2 | - | TRBV19 | TRBD2 | CASHLAAVGELFF | TGTGCCAGTCACCTAGCGGCAGTCGGGGAGCTGTTTTTT
TRBJ1-5 | - | TRBV2 | - | CASSEVSGNQPQHF | TGTGCCAGCAGTGAAGTTTCTGGCAATCAGCCCCAGCATTTT
TRBJ1-6 | - | TRBV7-9 | - | CASSLQQSSYNSPLHF | TGTGCCAGCAGCCTCCAACAGAGCTCCTATAATTCACCCCTCCACTTT
TRBJ2-7 | - | TRBV7-2 | TRBD1 | CASSSGTGYYSSYEQYF | TGTGCCAGCAGTTCCGGGACAGGGTACTACAGCTCCTACGAGCAGTACTTC
TRBJ2-3 | - | TRBV19 | - | CASSFSRTVGSTDTQYF | TGTGCCAGTAGTTTTTCCCGGACAGTCGGGAGCACAGATACGCAGTATTTT
TRBJ1-1 | - | TRBV19 | TRBD1 | CASNHPGTGMTEAFF | TGTGCCAGTAACCATCCCGGGACAGGGATGACTGAAGCTTTCTTT
TRBJ2-7 | - | TRBV19 | - | CASSHQGGEQYF | TGTGCCAGTAGTCACCAGGGGGGCGAGCAGTACTTC
TRBJ2-2 | - | TRBV5-1 | - | CASSGSPGGNTGELFF | TGCGCCAGCAGCGGGTCACCTGGGGGGAACACCGGGGAGCTGTTTTTT
TRBJ1-1 | - | TRBV2 | - | CASSIQSVSEAFF | TGTGCCAGCAGTATACAGTCTGTCTCTGAAGCTTTCTTT
TRBJ2-3 | - | TRBV15 | - | CATSRGAGPTDTQYF | TGTGCCACCAGCAGAGGGGCGGGACCCACAGATACGCAGTATTTT
TRBJ2-5 | - | TRBV7-9 | TRBD1 | CASSSSAGRDRVETQYF | TGTGCCAGCAGCTCCTCCGCGGGTCGGGACAGGGTTGAGACCCAGTACTTC
TRBJ1-1 | - | TRBV5-1 | - | CANSRRTAGTEAFF | TGCGCCAACAGCCGGAGGACGGCGGGCACTGAAGCTTTCTTT
TRBJ1-1 | - | TRBV29-1 | - | CSVEPISLEAFF | TGCAGCGTTGAACCGATATCCCTTGAAGCTTTCTTT
TRBJ1-2 | - | TRBV28 | - | CASSLRGVAYGYTF | TGTGCCAGCAGTTTGAGAGGGGTGGCCTATGGCTACACCTTC
TRBJ2-7 | - | TRBV2 | - | CASTPRTEPSEQYF | TGTGCCAGCACTCCCAGGACAGAACCCTCCGAGCAGTACTTC
TRBJ1-5 | - | TRBV4-3 | TRBD1 | CASSQDVRGRNQPQHF | TGCGCCAGCAGCCAAGATGTCAGGGGGAGGAATCAGCCCCAGCATTTT